A selection of T cell receptor beta chains follows, all from one sample in a study of shared clonotypes between healthy human individuals. The method was immunoSEQ multiplex PCR; TCRdb's version includes in-frame clones alone and lacks a portion of them. The sample lists about 2 million clones; 85% to 95% were seen once. The sample taken for sequencing was naive CD4+ T cells sorted from blood. The receptor set was obtained from a man aged 18 to 30 in good health. Both conserved end residues are part of each CDR3. D genes are given only for firm matches. Expanded clones are given a class, and other clones once, few, many or no size at all.

D gene: NA; clone size: NA; J gene: TRBJ1-2; V gene: TRBV19; CDR3 protein: CASSWQGNYGYTF; CDR3 DNA: TGTGCCAGTAGTTGGCAGGGTAACTATGGCTACACCTTC
D gene: NA; clone size: once; J gene: TRBJ1-2; V gene: TRBV2; CDR3 protein: CASSVIGNGYTF; CDR3 DNA: TGTGCCAGCAGTGTAATAGGGAACGGCTACACCTTC
D gene: NA; clone size: once; J gene: TRBJ1-5; V gene: TRBV6-4; CDR3 protein: CASSDSNGQQEFQPQHF; CDR3 DNA: TGTGCCAGCAGTGACTCGAACGGACAGCAGGAGTTTCAGCCCCAGCATTTT
D gene: TRBD1; clone size: NA; J gene: TRBJ2-7; V gene: TRBV6-5; CDR3 protein: CASSYGQGGYEQYF; CDR3 DNA: TGTGCCAGCAGTTACGGACAGGGGGGGTACGAGCAGTACTTC
D gene: NA; clone size: NA; J gene: TRBJ2-5; V gene: TRBV28; CDR3 protein: CASSTSPVQETQYF; CDR3 DNA: TGTGCCAGCAGCACGTCGCCGGTCCAAGAGACCCAGTACTTC
D gene: NA; clone size: many; J gene: TRBJ2-7; V gene: TRBV11-3; CDR3 protein: CASSSSGASGEQYF; CDR3 DNA: TGTGCCAGCAGCTCTTCGGGGGCATCGGGAGAGCAGTACTTC
D gene: NA; clone size: NA; J gene: TRBJ1-5; V gene: TRBV6-5; CDR3 protein: CASSRGGPDQPQHF; CDR3 DNA: TGTGCCAGCAGCCGCGGAGGGCCCGATCAGCCCCAGCATTTT
D gene: NA; clone size: NA; J gene: TRBJ1-1; V gene: TRBV7-5; CDR3 protein: CARSPWGARNTEAFF; CDR3 DNA: TGTGCCAGAAGCCCATGGGGGGCGAGGAACACTGAAGCTTTCTTT
D gene: TRBD1; clone size: NA; J gene: TRBJ2-1; V gene: TRBV7-2; CDR3 protein: CASSLLSWTGGYNEQFF; CDR3 DNA: TGTGCCAGCAGCTTACTTTCCTGGACAGGGGGTTACAATGAGCAGTTCTTC
D gene: NA; clone size: few; J gene: TRBJ2-2; V gene: TRBV5-1; CDR3 protein: CASSDTGELFF; CDR3 DNA: TGCGCCAGCAGCGACACCGGGGAGCTGTTTTTT
D gene: NA; clone size: NA; J gene: TRBJ1-1; V gene: TRBV30; CDR3 protein: CAWSRIRGNTEAFF; CDR3 DNA: TGTGCCTGGAGTCGGATACGGGGGAACACTGAAGCTTTCTTT
D gene: NA; clone size: NA; J gene: TRBJ2-5; V gene: TRBV23-1; CDR3 protein: CASSQKLQYF; CDR3 DNA: TGCGCCAGCAGTCAAAAGCTCCAGTACTTC
D gene: NA; clone size: NA; J gene: TRBJ2-2; V gene: TRBV5-1; CDR3 protein: CASSLDGSIPSGELFF; CDR3 DNA: TGCGCCAGCAGCTTGGATGGGTCCATTCCCTCCGGGGAGCTGTTTTTT
D gene: NA; clone size: NA; J gene: TRBJ1-6; V gene: TRBV7-3; CDR3 protein: CASTPGTGVWSLHF; CDR3 DNA: TGTGCCAGCACCCCAGGGACTGGGGTTTGGTCCCTCCACTTT
D gene: TRBD1; clone size: NA; J gene: TRBJ1-2; V gene: TRBV5-4; CDR3 protein: CASSLAGQGVYYGYTF; CDR3 DNA: TGTGCCAGCAGCTTGGCCGGACAGGGCGTATACTATGGCTACACCTTC
D gene: NA; clone size: NA; J gene: TRBJ2-1; V gene: TRBV10-3; CDR3 protein: CAIKGSSSYNEQFF; CDR3 DNA: TGTGCCATCAAGGGGTCAAGCTCCTACAATGAGCAGTTCTTC
D gene: NA; clone size: NA; J gene: TRBJ2-5; V gene: TRBV5-4; CDR3 protein: CASSLSDQETQYF; CDR3 DNA: TGTGCCAGCAGCTTGTCTGACCAAGAGACCCAGTACTTC
D gene: TRBD1; clone size: NA; J gene: TRBJ2-1; V gene: TRBV6-1; CDR3 protein: CASGSGQGVYNEQFF; CDR3 DNA: TGTGCCAGCGGATCGGGACAGGGGGTTTACAATGAGCAGTTCTTC
D gene: NA; clone size: NA; J gene: TRBJ1-5; V gene: TRBV2; CDR3 protein: CASSERRGSNQPQHF; CDR3 DNA: TGTGCCAGCAGTGAAAGGCGCGGCAGCAATCAGCCCCAGCATTTT
D gene: NA; clone size: NA; J gene: TRBJ2-7; V gene: TRBV7-9; CDR3 protein: CASSLGIGGGSEQYF; CDR3 DNA: TGTGCCAGCAGCTTAGGTATAGGGGGTGGCTCCGAGCAGTACTTC
D gene: NA; clone size: NA; J gene: TRBJ2-4; V gene: TRBV5-1; CDR3 protein: CASSLAGGADKNIQYF; CDR3 DNA: TGCGCCAGCAGCTTGGCCGGGGGCGCGGACAAAAACATTCAGTACTTC
D gene: NA; clone size: NA; J gene: TRBJ2-7; V gene: TRBV14; CDR3 protein: CASSRARSYEQYF; CDR3 DNA: TGTGCCAGCAGCCGAGCGCGATCCTACGAGCAGTACTTC
D gene: NA; clone size: NA; J gene: TRBJ1-6; V gene: TRBV30; CDR3 protein: CAWSPVQNSPLHF; CDR3 DNA: TGTGCCTGGAGTCCAGTACAAAATTCACCCCTCCACTTT
D gene: TRBD1; clone size: once; J gene: TRBJ2-7; V gene: TRBV5-4; CDR3 protein: CASSQGAASYEQYF; CDR3 DNA: TGTGCCAGCTCACAGGGGGCCGCCTCCTACGAGCAGTACTTC
D gene: TRBD2; clone size: NA; J gene: TRBJ2-5; V gene: TRBV6-1; CDR3 protein: CASSELAGRHETQYF; CDR3 DNA: TGTGCCAGCAGTGAACTAGCGGGGAGGCATGAGACCCAGTACTTC
D gene: NA; clone size: NA; J gene: TRBJ2-1; V gene: TRBV4-1; CDR3 protein: CASSQVSRSYNEQFF; CDR3 DNA: TGCGCCAGCAGCCAAGTTTCCCGGTCCTACAATGAGCAGTTCTTC
D gene: NA; clone size: NA; J gene: TRBJ1-4; V gene: TRBV19; CDR3 protein: CASSTAGDMFF; CDR3 DNA: TGTGCCAGTAGTACCGCAGGGGATATGTTTTTT
D gene: TRBD1; clone size: NA; J gene: TRBJ1-2; V gene: TRBV28; CDR3 protein: CASSLVTGDYGYTF; CDR3 DNA: TGTGCCAGCAGTTTAGTGACAGGGGACTATGGCTACACCTTC
D gene: TRBD2; clone size: NA; J gene: TRBJ2-7; V gene: TRBV7-2; CDR3 protein: CASSSWTSGAYEQYF; CDR3 DNA: TGTGCCAGCAGCTCTTGGACTAGCGGGGCCTACGAGCAGTACTTC
D gene: NA; clone size: NA; J gene: TRBJ2-7; V gene: TRBV9; CDR3 protein: CASSADTSKQYF; CDR3 DNA: TGTGCCAGCAGCGCCGACACTTCCAAGCAGTACTTC
D gene: NA; clone size: NA; J gene: TRBJ1-3; V gene: TRBV2; CDR3 protein: CASSEGPPPGNTIYF; CDR3 DNA: TGTGCCAGCAGTGAAGGACCACCCCCTGGAAACACCATATATTTT
D gene: NA; clone size: NA; J gene: TRBJ1-2; V gene: TRBV5-5; CDR3 protein: CASSLTENYGYTF; CDR3 DNA: TGTGCCAGCAGCTTGACGGAAAACTATGGCTACACCTTC
D gene: NA; clone size: NA; J gene: TRBJ2-5; V gene: TRBV2; CDR3 protein: CASSRWGVVTQYF; CDR3 DNA: TGTGCCAGCAGTAGGTGGGGAGTAGTGACCCAGTACTTC
D gene: NA; clone size: NA; J gene: TRBJ1-4; V gene: TRBV28; CDR3 protein: CASSSGGRNEKLFF; CDR3 DNA: TGTGCCAGCAGTAGCGGGGGGCGGAATGAAAAACTGTTTTTT
D gene: TRBD1; clone size: NA; J gene: TRBJ2-7; V gene: TRBV28; CDR3 protein: CASSLPPQGSSYEQYF; CDR3 DNA: TGTGCCAGCAGTTTACCCCCACAGGGGTCAAGTTACGAGCAGTACTTC
D gene: NA; clone size: NA; J gene: TRBJ1-1; V gene: TRBV29-1; CDR3 protein: CSVEKGHRMNTEAFF; CDR3 DNA: TGCAGCGTTGAGAAGGGACACCGGATGAACACTGAAGCTTTCTTT
D gene: TRBD2; clone size: NA; J gene: TRBJ2-5; V gene: TRBV5-1; CDR3 protein: CASSLSLAGVGETQYF; CDR3 DNA: TGCGCCAGCAGCTTGTCACTAGCGGGAGTTGGAGAGACCCAGTACTTC
D gene: NA; clone size: NA; J gene: TRBJ2-7; V gene: TRBV2; CDR3 protein: CASSRDGVGEQYF; CDR3 DNA: TGTGCCAGTTCCCGGGACGGAGTAGGGGAGCAGTACTTC
D gene: TRBD1; clone size: once; J gene: TRBJ2-7; V gene: TRBV28; CDR3 protein: CASNLQGSEQYF; CDR3 DNA: TGTGCCAGCAATTTACAGGGGAGCGAGCAGTACTTC
D gene: TRBD1; clone size: once; J gene: TRBJ2-1; V gene: TRBV5-1; CDR3 protein: CASSLGTGRNEQFF; CDR3 DNA: TGCGCCAGCAGCTTGGGGACAGGGCGGAATGAGCAGTTCTTC
D gene: NA; clone size: NA; J gene: TRBJ1-2; V gene: TRBV5-6; CDR3 protein: CASSLRARINYGYTF; CDR3 DNA: TGTGCCAGCAGTCTAAGGGCCCGGATTAACTATGGCTACACCTTC
D gene: NA; clone size: NA; J gene: TRBJ1-4; V gene: TRBV27; CDR3 protein: CASKPRATTNEKLFF; CDR3 DNA: TGTGCCAGTAAACCCCGGGCTACAACTAATGAAAAACTGTTTTTT
D gene: TRBD1; clone size: NA; J gene: TRBJ1-2; V gene: TRBV5-1; CDR3 protein: CASSSGQGYGYTF; CDR3 DNA: TGCGCCAGCAGCTCCGGACAGGGCTATGGCTACACCTTC
D gene: NA; clone size: once; J gene: TRBJ2-1; V gene: TRBV4-3; CDR3 protein: CASSQDPGAVTYNEQFF; CDR3 DNA: TGCGCCAGCAGCCAAGATCCCGGAGCAGTGACCTACAATGAGCAGTTCTTC
D gene: NA; clone size: NA; J gene: TRBJ1-1; V gene: TRBV2; CDR3 protein: CASSGEGWGTEAFF; CDR3 DNA: TGTGCCAGCAGTGGGGAGGGATGGGGCACTGAAGCTTTCTTT
D gene: NA; clone size: NA; J gene: TRBJ1-1; V gene: TRBV5-1; CDR3 protein: CASSLVATGVNTEAFF; CDR3 DNA: TGCGCCAGCAGCTTGGTTGCGACAGGAGTGAACACTGAAGCTTTCTTT
D gene: NA; clone size: many; J gene: TRBJ1-1; V gene: TRBV2; CDR3 protein: CASSETGLVAFF; CDR3 DNA: TGTGCCAGCAGTGAAACAGGTCTCGTGGCTTTCTTT
D gene: TRBD1; clone size: NA; J gene: TRBJ1-2; V gene: TRBV19; CDR3 protein: CASSIDSGTGVSGYTF; CDR3 DNA: TGTGCCAGTAGTATCGACTCAGGGACAGGGGTCTCTGGCTACACCTTC
D gene: NA; clone size: NA; J gene: TRBJ2-3; V gene: TRBV11-3; CDR3 protein: CASSLDTGTDTQYF; CDR3 DNA: TGTGCCAGCAGCTTAGACACAGGCACAGATACGCAGTATTTT
D gene: TRBD1; clone size: many; J gene: TRBJ1-1; V gene: TRBV2; CDR3 protein: CASSGQGKGTEAFF; CDR3 DNA: TGTGCCAGCAGCGGACAGGGAAAGGGCACTGAAGCTTTCTTT
D gene: NA; clone size: few; J gene: TRBJ1-6; V gene: TRBV5-1; CDR3 protein: CASSLDGHSPLHF; CDR3 DNA: TGCGCCAGCAGTCTGGACGGACATTCACCCCTCCACTTT
D gene: TRBD1; clone size: few; J gene: TRBJ1-5; V gene: TRBV5-4; CDR3 protein: CASSAGQGNQPQHF; CDR3 DNA: TGTGCCAGCAGCGCCGGACAGGGGAATCAGCCCCAGCATTTT
D gene: NA; clone size: NA; J gene: TRBJ1-1; V gene: TRBV5-6; CDR3 protein: CASSTGANLNTEAFF; CDR3 DNA: TGTGCCAGCAGCACTGGAGCAAATTTGAACACTGAAGCTTTCTTT
D gene: TRBD2; clone size: NA; J gene: TRBJ2-4; V gene: TRBV29-1; CDR3 protein: CSVERGGNIQYF; CDR3 DNA: TGCAGCGTTGAAAGGGGAGGGAACATTCAGTACTTC